Presented here are 25 T cell receptor beta chains from one specimen sequenced in a study of monozygotic twins with inflammatory bowel disease. Each CDR3 protein gets one entry in TCRdb, which reprocessed the 5' RACE reads and gives no DNA. The ten most abundant clones cover 1.9% of a sample with around 100,000 distinct CDR3 sequences. The sequenced sample was blood. All receptors derive from a human donor with ulcerative colitis or Crohn's disease, or a healthy co-twin of an affected twin (not recorded which).

The rearrangement uses TRBV12-3 or TRBV12-4 and TRBJ2-6; TCRdb lists TRBD1, though no DNA is available to test this call. The CDR3 has 15 residues. The chain's CDR3 is CASRWTGLGANVLTF.

The rearrangement uses TRBV4-3 and TRBJ1-6; TCRdb lists TRBD1, though no DNA is available to test this call. The CDR3 contains 15 residues. Germline CDR1 LGHNA, CDR2 YSLEER. The CDR3 is CASSQILTGNSPLHF.

The chain has TRBV24-1 and TRBJ2-1; no DNA is available, so the TRBD2 call from TCRdb remains unchecked. The CDR3 is 15 amino acids. Germline loops: CDR1 KGHDR, CDR2 SFDVKD. CDR3 sequence reads: CATSRVSGVYNEQFF.

The chain links TRBV5-1 to TRBJ2-7. CDR1 is SGHRS, CDR2 YFSETQ, per germline. There are 13 residues in the CDR3. The CDR3: CASRLGQNYEQYF.

V usage is TRBV5-1 and J usage is TRBJ2-7; with no DNA, the TCRdb D assignment of TRBD1 cannot be verified. Germline V gene data show CDR1 as SGHRS and CDR2 as YFSETQ. This CDR3 is built from 14 residues. The CDR3 here is CASSPRDRAYEQYF.

The chain employs TRBV5-1 and TRBJ1-6; TCRdb returns TRBD1, unconfirmable since there is no DNA. Per the germline V gene, CDR1 is SGHRS and CDR2 is YFSETQ. The CDR3 covers 14 residues. The chain's CDR3 is CASSSRGRGSPLHF.

The chain has TRBV7-2 and TRBJ2-7; the TRBD2 assignment by TCRdb is unverifiable without DNA. The germline V gene has CDR1 SGHTA and CDR2 FQGNSA. The CDR3 sequence is 15 residues long. The CDR3 loop reads CASSLEQAPTYEQYF.

The J gene is TRBJ2-7, the V gene TRBV11-2. In germline, CDR1 is SGHAT, CDR2 FQNNGV. The CDR3 extends over 14 amino acids. The CDR3 is CASSSEIISYEQYF. The full variable domain, with the rest looked up from reference TRBV11-2 and TRBJ2-7, is EAGVAQSPRYKIIEKRQSVAFWCNPISGHATLYWYQQILGQGPKLLIQFQNNGVVDDSQLPKDRFSAERLKGVDSTLKIQPAKLEDSAVYLCASSSEIISYEQYFGPGTRLTVT.

The chain's CDR3 is CASSPPARGVRETQYF. The chain employs TRBV28 and TRBJ2-5; the TCRdb call, TRBD1, lacks DNA for checking. The CDR3 loop spans 16 amino acids. Germline V gene lookup returns CDR1 MDHEN and CDR2 SYDVKM.

The gene calls are TRBV5-4 and TRBJ2-7. This CDR3 comprises 15 residues. CDR1 is SGHNT and CDR2 is YYREEE in the germline V gene (reference sequence). The CDR3 protein is CASSLAQGKNYEQYF.

The V call is TRBV20-1, the J call TRBJ1-5; lacking DNA, the TRBD1 call made by TCRdb goes unchecked. CDR3 length: 15 residues. CDR1 is DFQATT, CDR2 SNEGSKA, per germline (reference sequence). The CDR3 is CSARRGTGPNQPQHF.

The chain carries TRBV7-2 and TRBJ2-7; with no DNA, the TCRdb D assignment of TRBD2 cannot be verified. The CDR3 extends over 16 amino acids. Looked up from germline, CDR1 is SGHTA and CDR2 is FQGNSA. The CDR3 here is CASSLVASGGRYEQYF.

The V gene is TRBV5-4, the J gene TRBJ2-6. CDR1 and CDR2 (germline): SGHNT, YYREEE (reference sequence). This CDR3 has 13 amino acids. CDR3 in amino acids: CASTLPGANVLTF.

V is TRBV6-5 and J is TRBJ2-1; TCRdb's D gene call, TRBD2, goes unchecked for lack of DNA. Germline V gene lookup returns CDR1 MNHEY and CDR2 SVGAGI. CDR3 size: 15 residues. CDR3 region: CASSYGTSGSNEQFF.

The chain is built from TRBV9 and TRBJ1-2. Per germline, CDR1 SGDLS and CDR2 YYNGEE. The CDR3 loop spans 15 amino acids. The CDR3: CASSVDPTSFYGYTF.

This sequence joins TRBV12-3 or TRBV12-4 and TRBJ2-7; TCRdb designates TRBD1, a call that cannot be tested without DNA. CDR3 length: 17 residues. This CDR3 is CASSLASRGRVPYEQYF.

This chain uses TRBV12-3 or TRBV12-4 with TRBJ2-7; TCRdb returns TRBD2, unconfirmable since there is no DNA. CDR3 length equals 16 residues. The chain's CDR3 is CASSPLTSGQSYEQYF.

The V and J genes are TRBV27 and TRBJ2-1; the D call of TRBD2 rests on TCRdb alone, since no DNA is present to check it. Germline assignment: CDR1 MNHEY and CDR2 SMNVEV (reference sequence). The CDR3 covers 15 residues. The chain's CDR3 is CASSLSSGVYNEQFF.

This chain's CDR3 is CASSLLGRYSPLHF. The chain uses TRBV7-2 and TRBJ1-6; as DNA is missing, the TRBD1 call by TCRdb cannot be tested. Per the germline V gene, CDR1 is SGHTA and CDR2 is FQGNSA. The CDR3 loop spans 14 amino acids. The whole variable domain, filled in from reference TRBV7-2 and TRBJ1-6, reads GAGVSQSPSNKVTEKGKDVELRCDPISGHTALYWYRQSLGQGLEFLIYFQGNSAPDKSGLPSDRFSAERTGGSVSTLTIQRTQQEDSAVYLCASSLLGRYSPLHFGNGTRLTVT.

This chain uses TRBV12-3 or TRBV12-4 with TRBJ1-5. This CDR3 has 14 amino acids. The CDR3 spells CASSLSAENQPQHF.

The gene calls are TRBV7-2 and TRBJ2-7; there is no DNA to check the TCRdb D call of TRBD1. This CDR3 has 16 residues. Germline V gives CDR1 SGHTA, CDR2 FQGNSA. The CDR3 sequence: CASSIRRTPAAGEQYF. The variable domain in full, with the rest retrieved from reference TRBV7-2 and TRBJ2-7, is GAGVSQSPSNKVTEKGKDVELRCDPISGHTALYWYRQSLGQGLEFLIYFQGNSAPDKSGLPSDRFSAERTGGSVSTLTIQRTQQEDSAVYLCASSIRRTPAAGEQYFGPGTRLTVT.

CDR3 sequence reads: CSARLGGGTSTDTQYF. The chain recombines TRBV20-1 with TRBJ2-3; there is no DNA to check the TCRdb D call of TRBD2. Germline assignment: CDR1 DFQATT and CDR2 SNEGSKA (reference sequence). CDR3 size: 16 residues.

The chain employs TRBV20-1 and TRBJ2-2; the D gene TCRdb calls, TRBD2, cannot be checked with no DNA. Germline lookup yields CDR1 DFQATT and CDR2 SNEGSKA (reference sequence). This CDR3 contains 15 residues. CDR3 loop: CSAPRGGVLTGELFF.

This sequence joins TRBV18 and TRBJ2-5. The CDR3 sequence is 12 residues long. Germline V gives CDR1 KGHSH, CDR2 LQKENI. The CDR3 is CASSPAQETQYF.

The CDR3 region is CASSTKTSGRMDEQFF. The chain carries TRBV5-1 and TRBJ2-1; TCRdb calls TRBD2, which cannot be checked without DNA. The CDR3 contains 16 residues. Germline V lookup: CDR1 SGHRS, CDR2 YFSETQ.